The entry that follows covers one T cell receptor (beta chain) sequence. Its antigen is not identified. The data are from a study of Ad26.COV2.S vaccination and SARS-CoV-2 variants. Profiled with immunoSEQ multiplex PCR; TCRdb holds only in-frame clones, not every one. The sample has tens of thousands of clones, roughly four fifths seen once. Broader study findings: TCR breadth and depth analyses may have underestimated total T cell responses. Spike-specific TCR breadth in vaccine recipients exceeded that seen in placebo recipients. Participants given vaccine showed non-spike TCR breadth similar to that of placebo recipients. Substantial breadth was reported for post-vaccination spike-specific CD8+ and CD4+ T cells.

The sequence derives from a human donor who had recovered from COVID-19. The material sequenced was peripheral blood, taken after recovery from COVID-19.

The CDR3 nucleotides read TGCGCCAGCAGCGCCGACAGAGACACTGAAGCTTTCTTT. This encodes CASSADRDTEAFF. The rearrangement links TRBV5-1 to TRBJ1-1; D is perhaps TRBD1 (5 bases). Trimming took off 4 bases at V and 3 bases at J, with 10 bases between the two ends. In germline, CDR1 is SGHRS, CDR2 YFSETQ. There are 13 residues in the CDR3. Looking up the rest from reference TRBV5-1 and TRBJ1-1 gives the full variable domain: KAGVTQTPRYLIKTRGQQVTLSCSPISGHRSVSWYQQTPGQGLQFLFEYFSETQRNKGNFPGRFSGRQFSNSRSEMNVSTLELGDSALYLCASSADRDTEAFFGQGTRLTVV.